The entry that follows covers one T cell receptor (beta chain) sequence. This CDR3 has 14 amino acids. V was cut by 2 bases and J by 1 base, with 8 bases left in between. Per germline, CDR1 MNHEY and CDR2 SVGEGT. These data originate in a study of T cells after yellow fever vaccination. TCRdb used MiXCR to reprocess the 5' RACE reads, holding one entry per CDR3 protein. There are 150,000 to 200,000 distinct CDR3 sequences in the sample; 8% to 13% occur only once, and 36% lies in the top ten. This chain connects TRBV6-2 or TRBV6-3 to TRBJ1-1, with D unresolved. The TCR originated in a man aged 18 to 29 who received the YFV17D yellow fever vaccine. The sequencing here drew on CD8+ T cells sorted from PBMCs, taken 15 days after the yellow fever booster vaccination. The CDR3 spells CASSYPTANTEAFF. The CDR3 nucleotides are TGTGCCAGCAGTTACCCTACAGCGAACACTGAAGCTTTCTTT.